The clone carrying this T cell receptor beta chain was recorded only once. Here immunoSEQ multiplex PCR was the method, and the copy in TCRdb shows in-frame clones only, minus some. The sample carries approximately 45,000 clones, 88% recorded once. The source of the sample is a study of OX40 agonist ivuxolimab in advanced cancers. Germline CDR1 reads MNHEY; CDR2 reads SVGAGI. CDR3 size: 15 residues. V lost 7 bases and J lost 1, with 17 bases in between. The genes are TRBV6-5 and TRBJ2-7; D gene unclear. Here the sequenced sample was CD4+ or CD8+ T cells sorted from blood, taken in a trial of the OX40 agonist ivuxolimab. This TCR came from an adult with an advanced solid tumor such as melanoma, head and neck, liver or kidney cancer. The CDR3 DNA reads TGTGCCAGCACGAGGACGCCCGTTGAATCCTACGAGCAGTACTTC. Its protein product is CASTRTPVESYEQYF.